Each of the 18 T cell receptor beta chains below was sequenced from the same sample in a study of OX40 agonist ivuxolimab in advanced cancers. The protocol was immunoSEQ multiplex PCR, while the TCRdb copy is restricted to in-frame clones and leaves out a portion. The sample has almost 80,000 clones; roughly 84% are singletons. The specimen comprised CD4+ or CD8+ T cells sorted from blood, sampled in a trial of the OX40 agonist ivuxolimab. The receptors originated from an adult with an advanced solid tumor such as melanoma, head and neck, liver or kidney cancer.

The rearrangement joins TRBV5-1 to TRBJ2-7; 10 nucleotides match TRBD2. J was trimmed by 2 bases and V by 2 bases; bases with no gene match: 7. The CDR3 loop spans 16 amino acids. Germline-derived CDR1 and CDR2 are SGHRS and YFSETQ. The CDR3 DNA reads TGCGCCAGCAGCTTACTAGCGGGACACACCGCCTACGAGCAGTACTTC. Protein product: CASSLLAGHTAYEQYF.

The chain combines TRBV28 with TRBJ2-7; possible D gene TRBD1, 5 bases. The CDR3 loop spans 11 amino acids. Germline CDR1 reads MDHEN; CDR2 reads SYDVKM. V was clipped by 7 bases and J by 10 bases, with 14 bases between them. The CDR3 spells CASTTVGSQYF. CDR3 coding DNA: TGTGCCAGCACGACAGTCGGTAGTCAGTACTTC.

The chain joins TRBV2 to TRBJ1-2, with D possibly TRBD1 on 5 matching bases. CDR1 SNHLY and CDR2 FYNNEI come from the germline V gene. The germline V and J ends were trimmed by 6 bases and 5 bases, with 10 bases remaining between them. The CDR3 runs to 12 residues. In nucleotides, the CDR3 is TGTGCCAGCAGCAGGGAACAGTATGGCTACACCTTC. Protein: CASSREQYGYTF. Together with reference TRBV2 and TRBJ1-2, the CDR3 gives the full variable domain: EPEVTQTPSHQVTQMGQEVILRCVPISNHLYFYWYRQILGQKVEFLVSFYNNEISEKSEIFDDQFSVERPDGSNFTLKIRSTKLEDSAMYFCASSREQYGYTFGSGTRLTVV.

The chain links TRBV9 to TRBJ1-1, with D perhaps TRBD1 (5 bases). Looked up from germline, CDR1 is SGDLS and CDR2 is YYNGEE. The V gene lost 1 base and the J gene lost 1 base, with 11 bases spanning the gap. The CDR3 consists of 15 residues. The CDR3 bases are TGTGCCAGCAGCGTAAGGTCGGGGGGGAACACTGAAGCTTTCTTT. Translated: CASSVRSGGNTEAFF.

CDR3 loop: CASSFQLAGGYEQYF. CDR3 coding DNA: TGTGCCAGCAGCTTCCAGCTAGCGGGGGGCTACGAGCAGTACTTC. The chain carries TRBV7-8 and TRBJ2-7, with 11 positions matching TRBD2. Germline V gene lookup returns CDR1 SGHVS and CDR2 FQNEAQ. The ends lost 3 bases at V and 3 bases at J; junction bases unmatched: 4. This CDR3 has 15 residues.

The genes are TRBV5-4 and TRBJ1-1, with D unclear. Trimming took 3 bases from V and 0 from J, leaving 12 bases between them. CDR3 length: 15 residues. Per germline, CDR1 SGHNT and CDR2 YYREEE (reference sequence). In DNA form, the CDR3 reads TGTGCCAGCAGCTCCATACAGCATCTGAACACTGAAGCTTTCTTT. This codes for CASSSIQHLNTEAFF.

The rearrangement links TRBV7-2 to TRBJ2-1; D remains unclear. Trimming stripped 1 base from V and 9 bases from J, with 7 bases between. The germline V gene has CDR1 SGHTA and CDR2 FQGNSA. This CDR3 is built from 12 residues. The CDR3 loop is CASSLDWSEQFF. In DNA form, the CDR3 reads TGTGCCAGCAGCTTAGATTGGTCTGAGCAGTTCTTC.

The rearrangement uses TRBV10-1 and TRBJ1-1, with 10 bases aligning to TRBD1. V dropped 2 bases and J dropped 9; count of bases not matched to a gene: 3. From germline, CDR1 is WNHNN and CDR2 SYGVQD (reference sequence). This CDR3 has 13 amino acids. DNA for the CDR3: TGCGCCAGCAGTGAGCGGGACAGGGGAAAAGCTTTCTTT. Residues: CASSERDRGKAFF.

V gene TRBV10-3 combines with J gene TRBJ2-5; D is tentatively TRBD1 or TRBD2 (5 bases each). CDR1 is ENHRY, CDR2 SYGVKD, per germline. Trimming removed 2 bases at V and 2 bases at J, with 12 bases between. This CDR3 contains 15 residues. The CDR3: CAISEGTGGQETQYF. CDR3 nucleotide sequence: TGTGCCATCAGTGAGGGGACGGGTGGGCAAGAGACCCAGTACTTC.

This clone came up once. Here the CDR3 DNA reads TGTGCCAGTAGTAGAAGACTAGCGGGACTACTCAATGAGCAGTTCTTC. Translation: CASSRRLAGLLNEQFF. This chain links TRBV19 with TRBJ2-1; the match to TRBD2 covers 11 bases. Germline assignment: CDR1 LNHDA and CDR2 SQIVND (reference sequence). Germline trimming cut 4 bases from V and 6 bases from J; bases unmatched to any gene: 8. The CDR3 sequence is 16 residues long. The variable domain in full, with the rest retrieved from reference TRBV19 and TRBJ2-1, is DGGITQSPKYLFRKEGQNVTLSCEQNLNHDAMYWYRQDPGQGLRLIYYSQIVNDFQKGDIAEGYSVSREKKESFPLTVTSAQKNPTAFYLCASSRRLAGLLNEQFFGPGTRLTVL.

The chain combines TRBV18 with TRBJ1-1; 7 nucleotides line up with TRBD1. The germline gives CDR1 KGHSH, CDR2 LQKENI. This CDR3 spans 15 amino acids. Trimming removed 8 bases from V and 1 base from J; junction bases left unmatched: 10. CDR3: CASTTTGTANTEAFF. Written as DNA, the CDR3 is TGTGCCAGCACGACAACCGGGACAGCGAACACTGAAGCTTTCTTT. The complete variable domain, with remaining parts taken from reference TRBV18 and TRBJ1-1, reads NAGVMQNPRHLVRRRGQEARLRCSPMKGHSHVYWYRQLPEEGLKFMVYLQKENIIDESGMPKERFSAEFPKEGPSILRIQQVVRGDSAAYFCASTTTGTANTEAFFGQGTRLTVV.

Here the CDR3 reads CASSFAGGTGELFF. As DNA, the CDR3 is TGTGCCAGCAGCTTCGCCGGGGGCACCGGGGAGCTGTTTTTT. V is TRBV11-2 and J is TRBJ2-2; tentatively, D is TRBD2 (6 bases). From germline, CDR1 is SGHAT and CDR2 FQNNGV. V was trimmed by 3 bases and J by 4 bases, leaving 9 bases between them. There are 14 residues in the CDR3. Using reference TRBV11-2 and TRBJ2-2 for the parts outside the CDR3, the full variable domain is EAGVAQSPRYKIIEKRQSVAFWCNPISGHATLYWYQQILGQGPKLLIQFQNNGVVDDSQLPKDRFSAERLKGVDSTLKIQPAKLEDSAVYLCASSFAGGTGELFFGEGSRLTVL.

V is TRBV5-1 and J is TRBJ2-6, with 9 bases matching TRBD2. CDR1 is SGHRS, CDR2 YFSETQ, per germline. The CDR3 extends over 18 amino acids. V lost 1 base and J lost 3; bases outside the gene matches: 8. The CDR3 region has the DNA TGCGCCAGCAGCTTGCTGTTAGCGGGAGCTTTTGGGGCCAACGTCCTGACTTTC. It yields the protein CASSLLLAGAFGANVLTF.

V usage is TRBV18 and J usage is TRBJ1-6; 7 positions match TRBD1. The trim removed 2 bases at V and 10 bases at J, leaving 5 bases unmatched. Germline CDR1 KGHSH, CDR2 LQKENI. The CDR3 has 14 residues. In nucleotides, the CDR3 is TGTGCCAGCTCACCAATGAGGGGGCGATCACCCCTCCACTTT. This translates into CASSPMRGRSPLHF.

As DNA, the CDR3 is TGTGCCAGCAGCTTAGTCCCCCCCAGGACAGGGAAGCTGTTTTTT. It is translated as CASSLVPPRTGKLFF. V is TRBV7-9 and J is TRBJ2-2; 8 bases fit TRBD1. In germline, CDR1 is SEHNR, CDR2 FQNEAQ (reference sequence). Germline trimming cut 1 base from V and 12 bases from J; bases unmatched to any gene: 10. This CDR3 is built from 15 residues. Drawing the rest from reference TRBV7-9 and TRBJ2-2, the complete variable domain is DTGVSQNPRHKITKRGQNVTFRCDPISEHNRLYWYRQTLGQGPEFLTYFQNEAQLEKSRLLSDRFSAERPKGSFSTLEIQRTEQGDSAMYLCASSLVPPRTGKLFFGEGSRLTVL.

The V and J genes are TRBV5-1 and TRBJ2-1; the match to TRBD1 covers 8 bases. Germline V gene lookup returns CDR1 SGHRS and CDR2 YFSETQ. The V and J ends lost 4 bases and 0 bases, in that order; junction bases with no gene match: 3. CDR3 size: 15 residues. The DNA of the CDR3 is TGCGCCAGCAGCGAAACAGGGGGCTCCTACAATGAGCAGTTCTTC. This encodes CASSETGGSYNEQFF.

The genes are TRBV6-5 and TRBJ2-7, with D unclear. Per the germline V gene, CDR1 is MNHEY and CDR2 is SVGAGI. Trimming took 2 bases from V and 0 from J, leaving 11 bases between them. This CDR3 contains 15 residues. The CDR3 bases are TGTGCCAGCAGTTACGGAGTCATGGGCTCCTACGAGCAGTACTTC. Translating it yields CASSYGVMGSYEQYF.

The sample holds one count of this clone. V and J are TRBV19 and TRBJ1-3; D not resolved. The CDR3 runs 13 residues. V was pared by 2 bases and J by 4 bases, with 6 bases between. Germline V gene data show CDR1 as LNHDA and CDR2 as SQIVND (reference sequence). CDR3 in DNA: TGTGCCAGTAGTATACCGAGCGGAAACACCATATATTTT. Translation: CASSIPSGNTIYF.